This T cell receptor beta chain was profiled in a study of naive and memory T cell subsets. General study points: Over 90% of naive TCR sequences appeared only once, unlike memory subsets. In CD4 and CD8 cells, diversity dropped from naive through EMRA.

Germline values: CDR1 DFQATT, CDR2 SNEGSKA (reference sequence). Trimming removed 3 bases from V and 1 base from J; junction bases left unmatched: 5. The CDR3 loop spans 15 amino acids. Turning to this clonotype: Its antigen is not identified.

An equimolar mix of two oligonucleotides served as the beta constant-region primer for TRBC1 and TRBC2. Nested alpha and beta constant-region primers with the SP2 primer drove four PCR rounds on ligated cDNA. MiXCR, applied by TCRdb to the UMI-ligation and nested PCR reads, yields one record per CDR3 protein. The table shows approximately 8,100 distinct CDR3 sequences, with 25% to 35% occurring only once. Sequential positive selection took CD4 T cells first, then CD8 T cells. Cells stained for CD3, CD4, CD8, CD45RA, CD27 and viability were sorted into four CD45RA/CD27 subsets. The TCR was taken from a human donor in good health. Input material: CD8+ TEMRA cells from blood. The sample's subset: effector memory re-expressing CD45RA, CD45RA+ CD27-. The chain carries TRBV20-1 and TRBJ2-1, with TRBD2 matching 8 bases. CDR3 residues: CSARGAGASYNEQFF. The CDR3 DNA follows: TGCAGTGCTAGGGGAGCGGGAGCATCCTACAATGAGCAGTTCTTC.